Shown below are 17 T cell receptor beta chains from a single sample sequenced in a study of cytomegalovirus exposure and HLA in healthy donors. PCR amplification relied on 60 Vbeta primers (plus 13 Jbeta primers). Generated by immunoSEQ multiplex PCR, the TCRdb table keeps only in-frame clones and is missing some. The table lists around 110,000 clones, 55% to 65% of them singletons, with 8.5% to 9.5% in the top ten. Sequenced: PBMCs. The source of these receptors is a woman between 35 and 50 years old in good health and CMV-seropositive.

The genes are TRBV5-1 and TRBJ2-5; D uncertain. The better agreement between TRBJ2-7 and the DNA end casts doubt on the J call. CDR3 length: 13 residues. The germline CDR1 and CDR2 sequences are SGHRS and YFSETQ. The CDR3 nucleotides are TGCGCCAGCAGCTTGACCATCTCCTACGAGCAGTACTTC. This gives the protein CASSLTISYEQYF.

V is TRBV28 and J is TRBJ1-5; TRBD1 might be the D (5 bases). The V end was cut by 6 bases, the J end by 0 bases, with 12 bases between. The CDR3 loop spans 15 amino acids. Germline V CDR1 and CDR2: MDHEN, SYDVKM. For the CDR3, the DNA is TGTGCCAGCAGCCAAAGACAGAATAGCAATCAGCCCCAGCATTTT. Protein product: CASSQRQNSNQPQHF.

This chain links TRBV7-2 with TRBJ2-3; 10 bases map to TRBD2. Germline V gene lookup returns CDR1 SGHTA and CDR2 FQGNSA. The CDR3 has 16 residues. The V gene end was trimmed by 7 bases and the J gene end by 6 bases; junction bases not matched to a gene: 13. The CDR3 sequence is CASTLYRAGGRDTQYF. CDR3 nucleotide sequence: TGTGCCAGCACCCTTTATAGAGCGGGAGGGAGGGATACGCAGTATTTT.

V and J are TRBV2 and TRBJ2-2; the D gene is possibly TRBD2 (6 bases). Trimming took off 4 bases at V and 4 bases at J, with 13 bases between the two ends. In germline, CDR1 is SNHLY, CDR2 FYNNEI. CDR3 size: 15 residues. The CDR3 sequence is CASSAGDGSTGELFF. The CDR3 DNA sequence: TGTGCCAGCAGTGCGGGGGACGGGAGCACCGGGGAGCTGTTTTTT.

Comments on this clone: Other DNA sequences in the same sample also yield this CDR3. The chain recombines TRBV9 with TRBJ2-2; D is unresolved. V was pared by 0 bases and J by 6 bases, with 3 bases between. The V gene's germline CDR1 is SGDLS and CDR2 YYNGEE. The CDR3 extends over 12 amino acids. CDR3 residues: CASSVVSGELFF. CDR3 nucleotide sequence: TGTGCCAGCAGCGTAGTCTCCGGGGAGCTGTTTTTT.

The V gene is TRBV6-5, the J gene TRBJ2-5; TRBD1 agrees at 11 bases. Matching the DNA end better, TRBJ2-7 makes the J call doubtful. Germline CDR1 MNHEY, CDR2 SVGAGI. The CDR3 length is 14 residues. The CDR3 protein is CASNPGQGAYEQYF. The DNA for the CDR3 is TGTGCCAGCAACCCCGGACAGGGGGCTTACGAGCAGTACTTC.

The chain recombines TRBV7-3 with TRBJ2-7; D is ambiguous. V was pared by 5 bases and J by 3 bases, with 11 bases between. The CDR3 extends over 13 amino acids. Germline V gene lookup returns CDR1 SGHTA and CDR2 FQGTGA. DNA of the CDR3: TGTGCCAGCAGCCCCTACCCGGGCTACGAGCAGTACTTC. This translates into CASSPYPGYEQYF.

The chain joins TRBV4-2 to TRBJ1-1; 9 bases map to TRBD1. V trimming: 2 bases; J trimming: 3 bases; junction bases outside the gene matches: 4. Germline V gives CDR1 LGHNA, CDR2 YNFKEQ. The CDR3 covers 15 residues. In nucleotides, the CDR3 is TGTGCCAGCAGCCAAAACCGACAGGGGGACACTGAAGCTTTCTTT. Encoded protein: CASSQNRQGDTEAFF.

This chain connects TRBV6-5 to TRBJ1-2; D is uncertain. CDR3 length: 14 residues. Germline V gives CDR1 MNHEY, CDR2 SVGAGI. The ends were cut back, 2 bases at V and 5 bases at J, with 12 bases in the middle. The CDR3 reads CASSYRGSIYGYTF. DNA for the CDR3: TGTGCCAGCAGTTACAGAGGCAGCATTTATGGCTACACCTTC.

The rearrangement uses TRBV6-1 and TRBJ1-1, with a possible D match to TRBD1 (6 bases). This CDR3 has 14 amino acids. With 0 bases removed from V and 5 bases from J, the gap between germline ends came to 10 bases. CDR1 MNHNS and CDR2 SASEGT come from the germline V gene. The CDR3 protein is CASSEARGGTEAFF. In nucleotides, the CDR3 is TGTGCCAGCAGTGAAGCAAGGGGGGGGACTGAAGCTTTCTTT.

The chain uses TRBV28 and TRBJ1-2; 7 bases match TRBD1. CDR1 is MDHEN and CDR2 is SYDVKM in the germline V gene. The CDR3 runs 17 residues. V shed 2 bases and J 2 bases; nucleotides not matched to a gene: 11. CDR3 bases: TGTGCCAGCAGTTTAGTGGAACAGGGGTCTTCGAACTATGGCTACACCTTC. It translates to CASSLVEQGSSNYGYTF.

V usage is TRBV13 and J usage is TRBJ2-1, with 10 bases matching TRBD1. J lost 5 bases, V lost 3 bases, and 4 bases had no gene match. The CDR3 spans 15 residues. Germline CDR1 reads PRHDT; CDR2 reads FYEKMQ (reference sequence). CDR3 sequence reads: CASSLPGTGDNEQFF. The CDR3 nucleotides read TGTGCCAGCAGCTTGCCCGGGACAGGGGACAATGAGCAGTTCTTC.

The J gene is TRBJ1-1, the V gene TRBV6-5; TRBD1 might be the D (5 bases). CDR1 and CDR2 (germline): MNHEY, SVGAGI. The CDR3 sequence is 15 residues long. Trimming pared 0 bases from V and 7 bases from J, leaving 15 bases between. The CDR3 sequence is CASSYSSSRDYEAFF. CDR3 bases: TGTGCCAGCAGTTACTCGAGTTCCAGGGATTATGAAGCTTTCTTT.

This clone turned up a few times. The CDR3 DNA is TGTGCCAGCAGTGAATTGCTGTCACTAGCGGCCCAAGAGACCCAGTACTTC. Its protein product is CASSELLSLAAQETQYF. The chain carries TRBV6-1 and TRBJ2-5, with TRBD2 matching over 8 bases. The CDR3 contains 17 residues. J was trimmed by 1 base and V by 2 bases; bases with no gene match: 9. Germline V CDR1 and CDR2: MNHNS, SASEGT.

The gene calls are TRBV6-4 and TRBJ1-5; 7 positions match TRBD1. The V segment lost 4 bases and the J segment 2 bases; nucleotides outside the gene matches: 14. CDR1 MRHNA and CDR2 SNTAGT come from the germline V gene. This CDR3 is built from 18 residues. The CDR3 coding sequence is TGTGCCAGCAGTGCGAGGGGGCTGAACAATATTCGCAATCAGCCCCAGCATTTT. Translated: CASSARGLNNIRNQPQHF.

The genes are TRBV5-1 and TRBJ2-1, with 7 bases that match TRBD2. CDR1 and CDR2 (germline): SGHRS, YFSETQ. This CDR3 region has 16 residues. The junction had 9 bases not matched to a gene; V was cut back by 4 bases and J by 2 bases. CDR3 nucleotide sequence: TGCGCCAGCAGCCCCGGGGCGGGAGAGACCTACAATGAGCAGTTCTTC. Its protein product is CASSPGAGETYNEQFF.

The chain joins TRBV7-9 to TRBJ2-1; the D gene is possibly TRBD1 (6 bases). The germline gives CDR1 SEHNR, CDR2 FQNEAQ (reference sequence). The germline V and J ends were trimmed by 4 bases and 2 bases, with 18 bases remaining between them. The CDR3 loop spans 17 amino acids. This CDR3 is CASSSGVAGVPYNEQFF. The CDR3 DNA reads TGTGCCAGCAGCTCCGGGGTAGCAGGGGTCCCCTACAATGAGCAGTTCTTC. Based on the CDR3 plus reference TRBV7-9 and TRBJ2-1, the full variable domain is DTGVSQNPRHKITKRGQNVTFRCDPISEHNRLYWYRQTLGQGPEFLTYFQNEAQLEKSRLLSDRFSAERPKGSFSTLEIQRTEQGDSAMYLCASSSGVAGVPYNEQFFGPGTRLTVL.